These 17 T cell receptor beta chains originate from one sample sequenced in a study of OX40 agonist ivuxolimab in advanced cancers. The repertoire was sequenced with immunoSEQ multiplex PCR; TCRdb's copy has only in-frame clones and lacks some. The profile shows around 100,000 clones, around 95% of them singletons. Sequencing used CD4+ or CD8+ T cells sorted from blood, obtained in a trial of the OX40 agonist ivuxolimab. The receptors come from an adult with an advanced solid tumor such as melanoma, head and neck, liver or kidney cancer.

The V call is TRBV7-3, the J call TRBJ2-3; no definite D call. V shed 5 bases and J shed 0 bases, with 12 bases lying between them. Per germline, CDR1 SGHTA and CDR2 FQGTGA. The CDR3 consists of 15 residues. The DNA of the CDR3 is TGTGCCAGCAGCCCCTACTCGGACAGCACAGATACGCAGTATTTT. This encodes CASSPYSDSTDTQYF.

The chain joins TRBV5-4 to TRBJ1-2; tentatively, D is TRBD1 (6 bases). V lost 4 bases and J lost 8, with 18 bases in between. This CDR3 contains 14 residues. Germline CDR1 is SGHNT and CDR2 is YYREEE (reference sequence). This CDR3 reads CASSPALGGHGYTF. The CDR3 nucleotides read TGTGCCAGCAGCCCCGCCCTCGGGGGACACGGCTACACCTTC. Full variable domain (remainder filled in from reference TRBV5-4 and TRBJ1-2): ETGVTQSPTHLIKTRGQQVTLRCSSQSGHNTVSWYQQALGQGPQFIFQYYREEENGRGNFPPRFSGLQFPNYSSELNVNALELDDSALYLCASSPALGGHGYTFGSGTRLTVV.

The V gene is TRBV6-5, the J gene TRBJ2-7, with no clear D. The germline V gene has CDR1 MNHEY and CDR2 SVGAGI. Trimming cost V 3 bases and J 1 base, with 7 bases left between them. The length of the CDR3 is 13 residues. CDR3 DNA sequence: TGTGCCAGCAGTTATGCTGCTTCCTACGAGCAGTACTTC. Residues: CASSYAASYEQYF.

The chain couples TRBV19 to TRBJ2-1, with D perhaps TRBD1 (5 bases). Trimming left V 4 bases short and J 10 bases short, with 14 bases between. The length of the CDR3 is 13 residues. Germline CDR1 LNHDA, CDR2 SQIVND (reference sequence). The CDR3: CASSNPDIGEQFF. The DNA for the CDR3 is TGTGCCAGTAGTAACCCGGACATCGGGGAGCAGTTCTTC.

Details on this clone: At the DNA level, this CDR3 is encoded by other sequences in the same sample as well. CDR3 sequence reads: CASSQGAGTEAFF. The CDR3 DNA reads as TGTGCCAGCAGCCAGGGGGCAGGAACTGAAGCTTTCTTT. The chain carries TRBV6-5 and TRBJ1-1, with 8 positions matching TRBD1. The CDR3 consists of 13 residues. Germline-derived CDR1 and CDR2 are MNHEY and SVGAGI. J was trimmed by 5 bases and V by 6 bases; bases with no gene match: 5.

J is TRBJ2-7 and V is TRBV19; 7 bases fit TRBD1. V shed 5 bases, J shed 6 bases, and the junction held 10 bases outside the gene matches. CDR3 size: 14 residues. From germline, CDR1 is LNHDA and CDR2 SQIVND (reference sequence). CDR3 coding DNA: TGTGCCAGTAGTTTACTGACAGGGATTCGCGAGCAGTACTTC. Protein sequence: CASSLLTGIREQYF.

This chain connects TRBV19 to TRBJ2-3, with no clear D. From germline, CDR1 is LNHDA and CDR2 SQIVND (reference sequence). This CDR3 contains 12 residues. Trimming took off 4 bases at V and 5 bases at J, with 7 bases between the two ends. CDR3 loop: CASSTSIDTQYF. CDR3 in DNA: TGTGCCAGTAGTACGAGTATAGATACGCAGTATTTT.

The J gene is TRBJ2-7, the V gene TRBV7-9; D unclear. With 3 bases removed from V and 0 bases from J, the gap between germline ends came to 3 bases. CDR3 length: 12 residues. The germline gives CDR1 SEHNR, CDR2 FQNEAQ (reference sequence). As DNA, the CDR3 is TGTGCCAGCAGCTTCTCCTCCTACGAGCAGTACTTC. It encodes CASSFSSYEQYF.

The chain uses TRBV28 and TRBJ2-2; D is unresolved. This CDR3 is 14 amino acids long. The V gene's germline CDR1 is MDHEN and CDR2 SYDVKM. With 6 bases removed from V and 1 base from J, the gap between germline ends came to 9 bases. The DNA of the CDR3 is TGTGCCAGCAGCCCCACAGAGAACACCGGGGAGCTGTTTTTT. Translation: CASSPTENTGELFF.

The chain couples TRBV13 to TRBJ2-5; 7 bases match TRBD1. This CDR3 is built from 14 residues. J was trimmed by 2 bases and V by 4 bases; bases with no gene match: 4. CDR1 is PRHDT, CDR2 FYEKMQ, per germline (reference sequence). In DNA, the CDR3 is TGTGCCAGCAGCTATGGGACAGCTCAAGAGACCCAGTACTTC. Encoded protein: CASSYGTAQETQYF.

The chain is built from TRBV29-1 and TRBJ1-1, with a tentative D call TRBD1 (5 bases). Looked up from germline, CDR1 is SQVTM and CDR2 is ANQGSEA. Trimming stripped 1 base from V and 8 bases from J, with 17 bases between. This CDR3 is 14 amino acids long. The CDR3 reads CSVEGMEGRGEAFF. The CDR3 coding sequence is TGCAGCGTTGAAGGAATGGAGGGGCGCGGGGAAGCTTTCTTT.

The V gene is TRBV6-1, the J gene TRBJ2-1; D gene uncertain. Per the germline V gene, CDR1 is MNHNS and CDR2 is SASEGT. The ends were cut back, 8 bases at V and 5 bases at J, with 4 bases in the middle. The CDR3 contains 10 residues. CDR3 in amino acids: CASGHNEQFF. Written as DNA, the CDR3 is TGTGCCAGCGGTCACAATGAGCAGTTCTTC.

This clone is a singleton in its sample. The rearrangement links TRBV28 to TRBJ1-1; TRBD1 matches 8 bases. The V segment lost 5 bases and the J segment 3 bases; nucleotides outside the gene matches: 2. CDR1 and CDR2 from the germline V gene are MDHEN and SYDVKM. The CDR3 extends over 13 amino acids. CDR3: CASSPGGYTEAFF. Here the CDR3 DNA reads TGTGCCAGCAGTCCAGGGGGCTACACTGAAGCTTTCTTT.

The chain combines TRBV7-6 with TRBJ2-3; 9 bases are a match to TRBD2. This CDR3 has 18 amino acids. The trim removed 5 bases at V and 0 bases at J, leaving 12 bases unmatched. Looked up from germline, CDR1 is SGHVS and CDR2 is FNYEAQ. The CDR3 loop reads CASSLLSGGPLSTDTQYF. DNA of the CDR3: TGTGCCAGCAGCCTCTTGAGCGGGGGGCCCCTTAGCACAGATACGCAGTATTTT.

The J gene is TRBJ1-1, the V gene TRBV29-1; no definite D call. The V end was cut by 3 bases, the J end by 5 bases, with 16 bases between. The CDR3 is 14 amino acids. The V gene's germline CDR1 is SQVTM and CDR2 ANQGSEA. The CDR3 coding sequence is TGCAGCGTTGAGTCTGGGTTTCTGGGGACTGAAGCTTTCTTT. This sequence encodes CSVESGFLGTEAFF.

This clone was observed once. J is TRBJ1-1 and V is TRBV10-2, with TRBD1 as a possible D gene (6 bases). CDR3 length: 14 residues. The germline CDR1 and CDR2 sequences are WSHSY and SAAADI. V lost 8 bases and J lost 6, with 19 bases in between. The CDR3 here is CASGALGATAEAFF. The CDR3 nucleotides read TGCGCCAGCGGTGCACTGGGGGCGACAGCTGAAGCTTTCTTT.

The genes are TRBV23-1 and TRBJ1-5; D is possibly TRBD1 (6 bases). TRBV23-1 is an ORF; its function is uncertain. V lost 7 bases, J lost 4 bases, and 20 bases lay in between. The CDR3 runs to 16 residues. This chain's CDR3 is CASILERIQGNQPQHF. The CDR3 region has the DNA TGCGCCAGCATTCTAGAGAGGATCCAGGGGAATCAGCCCCAGCATTTT.